These 24 T cell receptor beta chains were all obtained from the same sample, sequenced in a study of blood T cells in healthy people across ages (dated by TCRdb to between 2014 and 2017). Library preparation was by 5' RACE. TCRdb shows the sequencer as Illumina HiSeq 2500. A second roughly 6 to 12 cycle PCR used a sample-barcoded 5' primer and a J-beta primer mix. TCRdb reprocessing: public reads trimmed at Q25 with fastp, clones called with MiXCR, in-frame beta chains kept. All rows with the same CDR3 protein become a single entry with the most common DNA and genes. The sample records about 1.6 million distinct CDR3 sequences, roughly 30% of which are singletons. The ten top clones hold over 9% of the sample. The specimen was blood. Every receptor here comes from a woman aged 25 to 39 in good health.

J is TRBJ2-1 and V is TRBV4-1; 8 positions agree with TRBD1. Germline V gene sequence: CDR1 MGHRA, CDR2 YSYEKL. The CDR3 is made up of 16 amino acids. The junction had 12 bases not matched to a gene; V was cut back by 1 base and J by 10 bases. CDR3 coding DNA: TGCGCCAGCAGCCAAGCAAGATACAGGGGGGCAGGGGAGCAGTTCTTC. Amino acid sequence: CASSQARYRGAGEQFF.

The chain uses TRBV5-1 and TRBJ1-4, with 8 bases matching TRBD1. Trimming removed 3 bases from V and 6 bases from J; junction bases left unmatched: 7. CDR1 is SGHRS, CDR2 YFSETQ, per germline. The length of the CDR3 is 15 residues. The CDR3 protein is CASSSQQGVDEKLFF. Written as DNA, the CDR3 is TGCGCCAGCAGCTCCCAACAGGGGGTGGATGAAAAACTGTTTTTT.

This chain connects TRBV7-2 to TRBJ1-5; 8 bases match TRBD1. Germline V gene lookup returns CDR1 SGHTA and CDR2 FQGNSA. CDR3 length: 14 residues. The trim removed 5 bases at V and 7 bases at J, leaving 7 bases unmatched. The CDR3 sequence is CASSKQGGGQPQHF. The CDR3 bases are TGTGCCAGCAGCAAACAGGGGGGAGGACAGCCCCAGCATTTT.

This clonotype has only a few counts. The CDR3 reads CSVQQGSNSPLHF. The CDR3 region has the DNA TGCAGCGTTCAGCAGGGAAGTAATTCACCCCTCCACTTT. The chain has TRBV29-1 and TRBJ1-6, with a tentative D call TRBD1 (5 bases). Trimming removed 5 bases at V and 6 bases at J, with 11 bases between. Per germline, CDR1 SQVTM and CDR2 ANQGSEA. The CDR3 runs 13 residues. Full variable domain (rest looked up from reference TRBV29-1 and TRBJ1-6): SAVISQKPSRDICQRGTSLTIQCQVDSQVTMMFWYRQQPGQSLTLIATANQGSEATYESGFVIDKFPISRPNLTFSTLTVSNMSPEDSSIYLCSVQQGSNSPLHFGNGTRLTVT.

The chain is built from TRBV4-1 and TRBJ2-6, with D unresolved. Germline V CDR1 and CDR2: MGHRA, YSYEKL. V lost 3 bases and J lost 0, with 12 bases in between. There are 17 residues in the CDR3. The CDR3 protein is CASSHPGRLSGANVLTF. The CDR3 nucleotides are TGCGCCAGCAGCCATCCTGGACGGCTCTCTGGGGCCAACGTCCTGACTTTC.

Only a few counts were recorded for this clonotype. CDR3 in amino acids: CASSPGTQGEQYF. CDR3 sequence (DNA): TGTGCCAGCTCACCGGGTACGCAGGGCGAGCAGTACTTC. The J gene is TRBJ2-7, the V gene TRBV18; TRBD1 might be the D (5 bases). CDR3 length equals 13 residues. Between the trimmed V and J ends, which lost 3 bases and 6 bases, there was a span of 12 bases. The V gene's germline CDR1 is KGHSH and CDR2 LQKENI.

This chain joins TRBV3-1 and TRBJ1-3; D may be TRBD1 (5 bases). Trimming removed 0 bases at V and 9 bases at J, with 12 bases between. Germline V gene data show CDR1 as LGHDT and CDR2 as YNNKEL (reference sequence). The CDR3 runs to 14 residues. The CDR3 here is CASSQDGSRGTIYF. CDR3 bases: TGTGCCAGCAGCCAAGATGGGTCTAGGGGCACCATATATTTT.

This clonotype was seen a few times. The J gene is TRBJ1-2, the V gene TRBV12-3 or TRBV12-4; TRBD1 matches 9 bases. Losses at the gene ends were 6 bases for V and 3 bases for J; bases not matched to a gene: 5. The CDR3 contains 14 residues. CDR3 DNA: TGTGCCAGCAGGGGACAGGGAAGGGACTATGGCTACACCTTC. Protein sequence: CASRGQGRDYGYTF.

This clonotype was observed a handful of times. The rearrangement uses TRBV12-3 or TRBV12-4 and TRBJ2-5, with TRBD2 as a possible D gene (5 bases). Trimming pared 4 bases from V and 3 bases from J, leaving 12 bases between. The CDR3 runs to 14 residues. This CDR3 is CASSSLDWKETQYF. The CDR3 coding sequence is TGTGCCAGCAGTTCCCTGGACTGGAAAGAGACCCAGTACTTC.

This clonotype was detected many times. The rearrangement uses TRBV29-1 and TRBJ2-1; TRBD2 agrees at 7 bases. Germline V gene lookup returns CDR1 SQVTM and CDR2 ANQGSEA. V shed 4 bases and J 2 bases; nucleotides not matched to a gene: 8. The CDR3 is made up of 15 amino acids. The CDR3 DNA reads as TGCAGCGTTGCGTCTAGCGGATGGACCTACAATGAGCAGTTCTTC. Its protein is CSVASSGWTYNEQFF.

In this sample, this clonotype turned up a few times. The CDR3 spells CASSFSIVLYEQYF. CDR3 in DNA: TGTGCCAGCAGTTTCTCCATTGTACTCTACGAGCAGTACTTC. This chain links TRBV28 with TRBJ2-7; D call uncertain. Germline V gene sequence: CDR1 MDHEN, CDR2 SYDVKM. V was pared by 3 bases and J by 3 bases, with 12 bases between. The CDR3 has 14 amino acids.

Points on this clonotype: At one end the junction does not follow the germline gene, possibly because of a read error. This CDR3 is CASSNTGTGLQEAQYF. CDR3 in DNA: TGCGCCAGCAGCAACACAGGGACCGGTTTACAAGAGGCCCAGTACTTC. The rearrangement joins TRBV5-1 to TRBJ2-5; D might be TRBD1 (6 bases). Looked up from germline, CDR1 is SGHRS and CDR2 is YFSETQ. The CDR3 consists of 16 residues.

This clonotype was detected only once. The V and J genes are TRBV18 and TRBJ2-1; 7 bases fit TRBD1. Trimming at V came to 1 base and at J to 4 bases, leaving 1 base not matched to a gene. Germline CDR1 KGHSH, CDR2 LQKENI. The length of the CDR3 is 14 residues. CDR3 protein: CASSPLGQYNEQFF. CDR3 DNA: TGTGCCAGCTCACCACTGGGACAGTACAATGAGCAGTTCTTC.

This clonotype has only a few counts. The chain carries TRBV6-5 and TRBJ2-7; 7 bases fit TRBD1. The V and J ends lost 0 bases and 6 bases, in that order; junction bases with no gene match: 2. The CDR3 spans 13 residues. Germline CDR1 reads MNHEY; CDR2 reads SVGAGI. CDR3 residues: CASSYSRGLEQYF. CDR3 in DNA: TGTGCCAGCAGTTACTCAAGGGGGCTCGAGCAGTACTTC.

This clonotype was detected only a few times. The chain carries TRBV6-4 and TRBJ2-5; D perhaps matches TRBD2 (6 bases). The germline V gene has CDR1 MRHNA and CDR2 SNTAGT. Trimming stripped 9 bases from V and 13 bases from J, with 21 bases between. This CDR3 is built from 12 residues. This CDR3 reads CASPTEGIERYF. In DNA, the CDR3 is TGTGCCAGTCCGACGGAGGGCATCGAGCGGTACTTC.

The chain uses TRBV12-3 or TRBV12-4 and TRBJ1-2, with D possibly being TRBD1 (6 bases). The CDR3 sequence is 15 residues long. Trimming pared 9 bases from V and 0 bases from J, leaving 17 bases between. CDR3 amino acids: CASKSRTAANYGYTF. The CDR3 DNA reads TGTGCCAGTAAATCGCGGACAGCCGCTAACTATGGCTACACCTTC.

The chain carries TRBV2 and TRBJ2-7; D possibly uses TRBD1 or TRBD2 (5 bases each). The V end was cut by 9 bases, the J end by 6 bases, with 24 bases between. The germline V gene encodes CDR1 SNHLY and CDR2 FYNNEI. The CDR3 covers 15 residues. The CDR3 spells CASSFVQADGGEQYF. The CDR3 bases are TGTGCCAGTAGTTTTGTACAGGCAGACGGAGGCGAGCAGTACTTC.

V gene TRBV3-1 combines with J gene TRBJ1-2, with D uncertain. The V gene's germline CDR1 is LGHDT and CDR2 YNNKEL (reference sequence). V lost 1 base, J lost 7 bases, and 13 bases lay in between. The CDR3 has 14 residues. CDR3 residues: CASSQGSGLGGYTF. In DNA, the CDR3 is TGTGCCAGCAGCCAAGGAAGCGGGCTAGGTGGCTACACCTTC. Together with reference TRBV3-1 and TRBJ1-2, the CDR3 gives the full variable domain: DTAVSQTPKYLVTQMGNDKSIKCEQNLGHDTMYWYKQDSKKFLKIMFSYNNKELIINETVPNRFSPKSPDKAHLNLHINSLELGDSAVYFCASSQGSGLGGYTFGSGTRLTVV.

The chain couples TRBV7-3 to TRBJ2-3; tentative D call: TRBD1 (6 bases). The ends were cut back, 4 bases at V and 2 bases at J, with 10 bases in the middle. CDR1 is SGHTA, CDR2 FQGTGA, per germline. The CDR3 is 14 residues long. The CDR3: CASSSTGPTDTQYF. CDR3 in DNA: TGTGCCAGCAGCTCGACAGGACCCACAGATACGCAGTATTTT.

This clonotype was recorded a few times. The chain links TRBV20-1 to TRBJ2-3; possibly TRBD1 for D (5 bases). Germline V gene sequence: CDR1 DFQATT, CDR2 SNEGSKA (reference sequence). V was pared by 3 bases and J by 5 bases, with 12 bases between. The CDR3 loop spans 13 amino acids. CDR3: CSARAGKGDTQYF. CDR3 DNA sequence: TGCAGTGCTAGGGCAGGGAAAGGAGATACGCAGTATTTT.

The V and J genes are TRBV9 and TRBJ2-5; TRBD1 agrees at 8 bases. Germline V lookup: CDR1 SGDLS, CDR2 YYNGEE. The ends lost 0 bases at V and 5 bases at J; junction bases unmatched: 6. The CDR3 has 15 residues. CDR3 in DNA: TGTGCCAGCAGCGTAGACGGACAGGGTGAGGAGACCCAGTACTTC. This encodes CASSVDGQGEETQYF.

This chain joins TRBV7-8 and TRBJ2-1; 14 nucleotides align to TRBD2. V gave up 4 bases and J gave up 2 bases; unmatched junction bases: 7. Germline loops: CDR1 SGHVS, CDR2 FQNEAQ. The CDR3 loop spans 18 amino acids. The CDR3 region is CASSSRTSGGTPYNEQFF. CDR3 in DNA: TGTGCCAGCAGCTCCCGGACTAGCGGGGGGACCCCCTACAATGAGCAGTTCTTC. Based on the CDR3 plus reference TRBV7-8 and TRBJ2-1, the full variable domain is GAGVSQSPRYKVAKRGQDVALRCDPISGHVSLFWYQQALGQGPEFLTYFQNEAQLDKSGLPSDRFFAERPEGSVSTLKIQRTQQEDSAVYLCASSSRTSGGTPYNEQFFGPGTRLTVL.

This sequence joins TRBV3-1 and TRBJ2-5, with D unclear. Germline V gene sequence: CDR1 LGHDT, CDR2 YNNKEL (reference sequence). V was pared by 1 base and J by 1 base, with 7 bases between. The CDR3 runs 14 residues. In DNA, the CDR3 is TGTGCCAGCAGCCAAGGTTTTGCCCAAGAGACCCAGTACTTC. It yields the protein CASSQGFAQETQYF.

The chain is built from TRBV20-1 and TRBJ2-1; 14 bases are a match to TRBD2. Germline CDR1 DFQATT, CDR2 SNEGSKA (reference sequence). V lost 1 base, J lost 3 bases, and 11 bases stayed unmatched. This CDR3 is 19 amino acids long. The CDR3 here is CSARGAGTSGSWRYNEQFF. CDR3 nucleotide sequence: TGCAGTGCTAGAGGGGCCGGGACTAGCGGGAGCTGGCGCTACAATGAGCAGTTCTTC.